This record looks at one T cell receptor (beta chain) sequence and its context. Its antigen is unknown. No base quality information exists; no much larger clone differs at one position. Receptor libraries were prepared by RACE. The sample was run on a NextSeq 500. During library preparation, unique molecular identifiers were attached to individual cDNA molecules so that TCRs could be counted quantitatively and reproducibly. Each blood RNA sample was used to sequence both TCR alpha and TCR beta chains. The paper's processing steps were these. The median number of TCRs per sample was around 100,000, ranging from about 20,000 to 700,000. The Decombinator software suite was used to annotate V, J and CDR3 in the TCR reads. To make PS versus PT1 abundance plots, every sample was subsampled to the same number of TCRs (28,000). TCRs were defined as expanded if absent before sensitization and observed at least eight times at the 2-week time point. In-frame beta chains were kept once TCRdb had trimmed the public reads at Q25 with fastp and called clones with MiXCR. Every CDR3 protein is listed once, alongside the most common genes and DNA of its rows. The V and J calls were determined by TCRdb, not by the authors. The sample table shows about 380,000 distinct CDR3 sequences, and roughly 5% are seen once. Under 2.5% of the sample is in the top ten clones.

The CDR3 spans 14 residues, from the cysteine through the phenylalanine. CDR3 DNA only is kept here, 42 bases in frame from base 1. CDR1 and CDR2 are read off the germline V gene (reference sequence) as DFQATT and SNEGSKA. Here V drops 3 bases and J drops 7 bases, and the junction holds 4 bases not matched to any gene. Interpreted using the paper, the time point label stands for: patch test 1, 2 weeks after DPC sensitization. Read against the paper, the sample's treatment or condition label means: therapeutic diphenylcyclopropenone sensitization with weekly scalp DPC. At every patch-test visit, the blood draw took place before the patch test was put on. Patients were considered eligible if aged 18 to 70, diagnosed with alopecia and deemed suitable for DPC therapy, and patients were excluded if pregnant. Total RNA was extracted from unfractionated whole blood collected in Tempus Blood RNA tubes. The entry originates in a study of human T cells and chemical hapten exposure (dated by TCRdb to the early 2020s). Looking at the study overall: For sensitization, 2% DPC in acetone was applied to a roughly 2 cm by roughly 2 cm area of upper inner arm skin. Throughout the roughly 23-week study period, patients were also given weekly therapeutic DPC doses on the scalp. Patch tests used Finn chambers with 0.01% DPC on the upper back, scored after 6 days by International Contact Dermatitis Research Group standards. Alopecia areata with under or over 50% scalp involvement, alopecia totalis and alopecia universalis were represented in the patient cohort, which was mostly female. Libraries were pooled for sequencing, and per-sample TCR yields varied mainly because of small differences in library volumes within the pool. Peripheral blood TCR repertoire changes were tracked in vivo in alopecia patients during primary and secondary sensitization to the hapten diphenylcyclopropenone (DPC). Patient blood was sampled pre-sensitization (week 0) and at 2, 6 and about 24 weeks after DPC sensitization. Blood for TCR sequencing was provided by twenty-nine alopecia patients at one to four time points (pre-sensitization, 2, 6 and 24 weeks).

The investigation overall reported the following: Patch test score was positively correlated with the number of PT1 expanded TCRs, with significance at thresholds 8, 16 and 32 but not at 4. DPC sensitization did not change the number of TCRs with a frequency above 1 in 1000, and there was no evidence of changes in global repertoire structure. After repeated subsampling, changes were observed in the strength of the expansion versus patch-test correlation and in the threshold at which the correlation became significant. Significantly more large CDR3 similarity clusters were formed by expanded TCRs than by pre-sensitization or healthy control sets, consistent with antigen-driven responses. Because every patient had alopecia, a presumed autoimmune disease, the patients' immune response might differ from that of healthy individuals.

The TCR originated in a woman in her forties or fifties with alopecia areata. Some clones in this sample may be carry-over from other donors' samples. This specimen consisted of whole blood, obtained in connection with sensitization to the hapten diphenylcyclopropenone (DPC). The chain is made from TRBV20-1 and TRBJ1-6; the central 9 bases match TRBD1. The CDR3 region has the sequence CSARGGTGNSPLHF. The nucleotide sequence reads TGCAGTGCTAGGGGTGGGACAGGGAATTCACCCCTCCACTTT.